This TCR beta chain originates from a study of response to subunit inactivated influenza vaccine. Regarding this clonotype: What it binds is not known.

TCRdb recomputed calls from the RT-PCR reads with MiXCR, one row per CDR3 protein. The sample has hundreds of thousands of distinct CDR3 sequences, about 12% seen once. This CDR3 has 14 amino acids. Germline V lookup: CDR1 SGHRS, CDR2 YFSETQ. V lost 7 bases to trimming and J lost 1 base, with 13 bases between them. The study's findings and limits: Researchers suggested that each seasonal influenza vaccination recruits few new T cells.

The gene calls are TRBV5-1 and TRBJ2-3; D is uncertain. The starting material was PBMCs from blood, obtained on the day of vaccination. The sequence was collected from a man aged 50-59 years who received an inactivated influenza vaccine. CDR3 in amino acids: CASFGGPGTDTQYF. CDR3 DNA sequence: TGCGCCAGCTTCGGTGGGCCAGGCACAGATACGCAGTATTTT.